The 27 T cell receptor beta chains below come from one sample, sequenced in a study of T cell responses to AZD1222 COVID-19 vaccine. The repertoire was sequenced with immunoSEQ multiplex PCR; TCRdb's copy has only in-frame clones and lacks some. The table lists 200,000 to 250,000 clones, around 94% of them singletons. The material was peripheral blood, obtained 28 days after the second dose of the MenACWY control vaccine. The source is an adult who received the MenACWY meningococcal vaccine as a control.

CDR3 sequence reads: CASSFQGVNTEAFF. In DNA, the CDR3 is TGCGCCAGCAGCTTTCAGGGGGTGAACACTGAAGCTTTCTTT. The chain is built from TRBV5-1 and TRBJ1-1; 7 bases are shared with TRBD1. Germline V gene sequence: CDR1 SGHRS, CDR2 YFSETQ. The CDR3 length is 14 residues. The ends lost 2 bases at V and 0 bases at J; junction bases unmatched: 1.

The chain employs TRBV6-6 and TRBJ2-7; no clear D. This CDR3 has 16 amino acids. CDR1 is MNHNY, CDR2 SVGAGI, per germline (reference sequence). V gave up 4 bases and J gave up 1 base, with 17 bases separating them. The CDR3 bases are TGTGCCAGCAGTTTCCCCTCCGGTACAACTTCCTACGAGCAGTACTTC. Translated: CASSFPSGTTSYEQYF.

The rearrangement uses TRBV28 and TRBJ2-7; the match to TRBD1 covers 7 bases. Trimming cost V 2 bases and J 4 bases; bases outside gene matches: 8. Germline V gene sequence: CDR1 MDHEN, CDR2 SYDVKM. The CDR3 sequence is 15 residues long. The CDR3 region is CASSLITDRAYEQYF. CDR3 coding DNA: TGTGCCAGCAGTTTAATTACAGACAGGGCGTACGAGCAGTACTTC.

This rearrangement joins TRBV14 to TRBJ2-1, with D unresolved. The CDR3 is 13 amino acids. In germline, CDR1 is SGHDN, CDR2 FVKESK. V lost 1 base and J 10 bases, leaving 11 bases between the germline ends. The CDR3 nucleotides read TGTGCCAGCAGCCAAGCGTCGGCGCTCGAGCAGTTCTTC. Its protein product is CASSQASALEQFF.

The rearrangement joins TRBV7-9 to TRBJ1-3; D is unclear. Per germline, CDR1 SEHNR and CDR2 FQNEAQ (reference sequence). This CDR3 has 13 residues. Trimming stripped 4 bases from V and 4 bases from J, with 8 bases between. In DNA, the CDR3 is TGTGCCAGCAGCTCCCGAGGGGGAAACACCATATATTTT. This gives the protein CASSSRGGNTIYF. Looking up the rest from reference TRBV7-9 and TRBJ1-3 gives the full variable domain: DTGVSQNPRHKITKRGQNVTFRCDPISEHNRLYWYRQTLGQGPEFLTYFQNEAQLEKSRLLSDRFSAERPKGSFSTLEIQRTEQGDSAMYLCASSSRGGNTIYFGEGSWLTVV.

The rearrangement links TRBV12-5 to TRBJ2-7, with D possibly matching TRBD1 (6 bases). V dropped 7 bases and J dropped 0 bases, with 13 bases sitting between them. CDR1 and CDR2 from the germline V gene are LGHNT and FRNRAP. This CDR3 has 14 amino acids. The CDR3 is CASERGTSSYEQYF. In DNA, the CDR3 is TGTGCTAGTGAGAGGGGGACAAGCTCCTACGAGCAGTACTTC.

The CDR3 here is CASSNRDKDQPQHF. Written as DNA, the CDR3 is TGTGCCAGTAGTAACCGGGACAAGGACCAGCCCCAGCATTTT. The J gene is TRBJ1-5, the V gene TRBV19, with D tentatively TRBD1 (6 bases). Germline CDR1 and CDR2: LNHDA and SQIVND (reference sequence). V was clipped by 4 bases and J by 7 bases, with 14 bases between them. The CDR3 extends over 14 amino acids.

V gene TRBV7-9 combines with J gene TRBJ1-4, with D uncertain. The CDR3 loop spans 13 amino acids. Germline lookup yields CDR1 SEHNR and CDR2 FQNEAQ (reference sequence). Trimming pared 4 bases from V and 5 bases from J, leaving 8 bases between. The CDR3 coding sequence is TGTGCCAGCAGCTGGGGAGCAAATGAAAAACTGTTTTTT. Residues: CASSWGANEKLFF.

The chain uses TRBV19 and TRBJ2-7; TRBD1 or TRBD2 may be the D gene (5 bases each). Looked up from germline, CDR1 is LNHDA and CDR2 is SQIVND (reference sequence). V lost 6 bases and J 0 bases, leaving 12 bases between the germline ends. The CDR3 spans 14 residues. The DNA of the CDR3 is TGTGCCAGTAGCGGGGCGCTAGCCTCCTACGAGCAGTACTTC. Protein product: CASSGALASYEQYF.

V usage is TRBV24-1 and J usage is TRBJ1-1, with 7 nucleotides matching TRBD1. CDR1 KGHDR and CDR2 SFDVKD come from the germline V gene. The J segment lost 8 bases and the V segment lost 4 bases, leaving 6 bases of the junction unmatched. The CDR3 extends over 13 amino acids. This CDR3 reads CATSDSGQVEAFF. Written as DNA, the CDR3 is TGTGCCACCAGTGACTCAGGACAGGTCGAAGCTTTCTTT.

The V and J genes are TRBV7-9 and TRBJ1-2; the D is unclear. The CDR3 sequence is 15 residues long. Trimming stripped 0 bases from V and 1 base from J, with 9 bases between. Germline CDR1 and CDR2: SEHNR and FQNEAQ (reference sequence). DNA for the CDR3: TGTGCCAGCAGCTTAGCGTCCAGGAGTAACTATGGCTACACCTTC. Its translation is CASSLASRSNYGYTF.

This clone was seen a single time. The chain has TRBV30 and TRBJ1-2; unclear D gene. V shed 5 bases and J shed 6 bases, with 16 bases lying between them. Germline CDR1 and CDR2: GTSNPN and SVGIG (reference sequence). The CDR3 runs 13 residues. CDR3 sequence (DNA): TGTGCCTGGGGCCGATGGGGATCGCATGGCTACACCTTC. Its protein product is CAWGRWGSHGYTF.

This chain joins TRBV28 and TRBJ1-1; 8 bases are a match to TRBD1. There are 14 residues in the CDR3. CDR1 is MDHEN and CDR2 is SYDVKM in the germline V gene. V trimming: 5 bases; J trimming: 5 bases; junction bases outside the gene matches: 7. This CDR3 is CASSPGQGFTEAFF. The CDR3 DNA is TGTGCCAGCAGTCCCGGACAGGGCTTTACTGAAGCTTTCTTT.

The chain couples TRBV10-3 to TRBJ1-4; D is possibly TRBD1 (6 bases). Germline-derived CDR1 and CDR2 are ENHRY and SYGVKD. This CDR3 contains 13 residues. V shed 6 bases and J shed 7 bases, with 12 bases lying between them. The CDR3 sequence is CAIRDRAVEKLFF. The CDR3 DNA reads as TGTGCCATCAGGGACAGAGCGGTTGAAAAACTGTTTTTT.

The J gene is TRBJ2-2, the V gene TRBV7-9; 7 nucleotides match TRBD2. Trimming at V came to 3 bases and at J to 0 bases, leaving 1 base not matched to a gene. Germline V gene data show CDR1 as SEHNR and CDR2 as FQNEAQ (reference sequence). The CDR3 has 15 residues. In DNA form, the CDR3 reads TGTGCCAGCAGCTTTAGCGGGTCGAACACCGGGGAGCTGTTTTTT. Residues: CASSFSGSNTGELFF.

The V call is TRBV18, the J call TRBJ2-2; 8 positions match TRBD1. The germline gives CDR1 KGHSH, CDR2 LQKENI. The CDR3 extends over 15 amino acids. J gave up 0 bases and V 6 bases, and 3 bases lay outside the gene matches. The CDR3 DNA is TGTGCCAGCTCCCAGGACAGGGCGAACACCGGGGAGCTGTTTTTT. Translating it yields CASSQDRANTGELFF.

About this clone itself: Other DNA sequences in this specimen translate into the identical CDR3. V usage is TRBV2 and J usage is TRBJ2-2, with D possibly TRBD1 on 6 matching bases. V lost 6 bases, J lost 5 bases, and 10 bases lay in between. This CDR3 comprises 13 residues. CDR1 is SNHLY and CDR2 is FYNNEI in the germline V gene. CDR3 sequence: CASSGTGTGELFF. CDR3 coding DNA: TGTGCCAGCAGCGGCACAGGGACCGGGGAGCTGTTTTTT.

This sequence joins TRBV4-3 and TRBJ2-7; 9 bases line up with TRBD1. J was trimmed by 2 bases and V by 2 bases; bases with no gene match: 4. The CDR3 runs to 15 residues. CDR1 is LGHNA, CDR2 YSLEER, per germline. The CDR3 loop is CASSQQGTGTYEQYF. CDR3 bases: TGCGCCAGCAGCCAACAGGGGACAGGGACCTACGAGCAGTACTTC.

This clone came up once. The rearrangement joins TRBV2 to TRBJ1-2; possible D gene TRBD1, 6 bases. The CDR3 extends over 13 amino acids. Trimming took off 2 bases at V and 7 bases at J, with 11 bases between the two ends. CDR1 is SNHLY and CDR2 is FYNNEI in the germline V gene. CDR3 residues: CASSENGGPGYTF. DNA for the CDR3: TGTGCCAGCAGTGAAAATGGGGGGCCTGGCTACACCTTC.

The chain is built from TRBV6-5 and TRBJ2-2; D gene uncertain. The CDR3 loop spans 13 amino acids. Germline V CDR1 and CDR2: MNHEY, SVGAGI. The V and J ends lost 6 bases and 5 bases respectively, with 10 bases between them. The CDR3 DNA is TGTGCCAGCAGGATGAGCGTAACCGGGGAGCTGTTTTTT. Translated, it gives CASRMSVTGELFF.

The chain has TRBV6-5 and TRBJ2-1; no reliable D call. The length of the CDR3 is 11 residues. V lost 6 bases and J 9 bases, leaving 9 bases between the germline ends. Looked up from germline, CDR1 is MNHEY and CDR2 is SVGAGI. CDR3 DNA: TGTGCCAGCAGCCGAGTGGGTGAGCAGTTCTTC. Translating gives CASSRVGEQFF.

This chain uses TRBV19 with TRBJ1-4; possible D gene TRBD1, 6 bases. CDR1 LNHDA and CDR2 SQIVND come from the germline V gene (reference sequence). Trimming took 10 bases from V and 8 from J, leaving 26 bases between them. This CDR3 region has 16 residues. The CDR3 reads CATKPGAQSKNEKLFF. The CDR3 coding sequence is TGTGCCACCAAGCCGGGGGCGCAAAGCAAGAACGAAAAACTGTTTTTT. The complete variable domain, with remaining parts taken from reference TRBV19 and TRBJ1-4, reads DGGITQSPKYLFRKEGQNVTLSCEQNLNHDAMYWYRQDPGQGLRLIYYSQIVNDFQKGDIAEGYSVSREKKESFPLTVTSAQKNPTAFYLCATKPGAQSKNEKLFFGSGTQLSVL.

The genes are TRBV5-4 and TRBJ1-1; D gene ambiguous. The CDR3 contains 16 residues. Germline V gives CDR1 SGHNT, CDR2 YYREEE (reference sequence). Trimming removed 4 bases from V and 4 bases from J, with 20 bases in between. Here the CDR3 DNA reads TGTGCCAGCAGCGAGGAGGCCGGACTTTTGGGCACTGAAGCTTTCTTT. Protein product: CASSEEAGLLGTEAFF. Filled out from reference TRBV5-4 and TRBJ1-1, the complete variable domain reads ETGVTQSPTHLIKTRGQQVTLRCSSQSGHNTVSWYQQALGQGPQFIFQYYREEENGRGNFPPRFSGLQFPNYSSELNVNALELDDSALYLCASSEEAGLLGTEAFFGQGTRLTVV.

About this clone: The junction shows a germline mismatch at one end, possibly a read error. The CDR3 loop reads CASTGDTGPENF. The CDR3 bases are TGTGCCAGCACCGGAGACACCGGGCCAGAAAACTTC. This chain joins TRBV5-8 and TRBJ2-7; D remains unclear. In germline, CDR1 is SGHTS, CDR2 YDEGEE. The CDR3 has 12 residues.

V and J are TRBV5-4 and TRBJ1-1; D is ambiguous. Germline V gene sequence: CDR1 SGHNT, CDR2 YYREEE (reference sequence). The ends were cut back, 0 bases at V and 1 base at J, with 16 bases in the middle. The CDR3 runs to 17 residues. CDR3 DNA sequence: TGTGCCAGCAGCTTGGGGGCATCACTCAAGACGAACACTGAAGCTTTCTTT. Translated: CASSLGASLKTNTEAFF. The full variable domain, completed using reference TRBV5-4 and TRBJ1-1, is ETGVTQSPTHLIKTRGQQVTLRCSSQSGHNTVSWYQQALGQGPQFIFQYYREEENGRGNFPPRFSGLQFPNYSSELNVNALELDDSALYLCASSLGASLKTNTEAFFGQGTRLTVV.

The V call is TRBV19, the J call TRBJ1-6; D call uncertain. V lost 3 bases, J lost 9 bases, and 15 bases lay in between. CDR1 LNHDA and CDR2 SQIVND come from the germline V gene (reference sequence). The length of the CDR3 is 15 residues. In DNA form, the CDR3 reads TGTGCCAGTAGTATTTCGTCCCCAGGTCCTTCACCCCTCCACTTT. Its translation is CASSISSPGPSPLHF.

The rearrangement links TRBV4-1 to TRBJ2-5; D might be TRBD2 (5 bases). V was cut by 0 bases and J by 5 bases, with 13 bases left in between. The CDR3 loop spans 15 amino acids. Germline loops: CDR1 MGHRA, CDR2 YSYEKL. CDR3 nucleotides: TGCGCCAGCAGCCAAGAGGGATCGCGAGGGGAGACCCAGTACTTC. Amino acids: CASSQEGSRGETQYF.